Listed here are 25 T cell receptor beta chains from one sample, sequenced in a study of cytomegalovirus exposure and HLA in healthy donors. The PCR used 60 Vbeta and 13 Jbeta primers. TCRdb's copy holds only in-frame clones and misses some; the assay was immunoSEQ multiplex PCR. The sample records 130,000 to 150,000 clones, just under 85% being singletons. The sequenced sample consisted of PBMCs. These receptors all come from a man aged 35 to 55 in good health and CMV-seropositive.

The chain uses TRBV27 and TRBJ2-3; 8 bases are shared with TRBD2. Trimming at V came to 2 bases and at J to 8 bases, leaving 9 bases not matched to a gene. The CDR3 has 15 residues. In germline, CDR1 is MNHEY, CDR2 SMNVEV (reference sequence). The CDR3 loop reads CASSLGTGGPVTQYF. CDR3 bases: TGTGCCAGCAGTTTAGGAACGGGAGGGCCGGTTACGCAGTATTTT.

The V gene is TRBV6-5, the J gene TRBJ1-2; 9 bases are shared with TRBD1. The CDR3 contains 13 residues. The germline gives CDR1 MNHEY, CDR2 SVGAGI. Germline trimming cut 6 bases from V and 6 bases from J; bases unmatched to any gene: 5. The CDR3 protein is CASRRDRADGYTF. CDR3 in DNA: TGTGCCAGCAGAAGGGACAGGGCCGATGGCTACACCTTC.

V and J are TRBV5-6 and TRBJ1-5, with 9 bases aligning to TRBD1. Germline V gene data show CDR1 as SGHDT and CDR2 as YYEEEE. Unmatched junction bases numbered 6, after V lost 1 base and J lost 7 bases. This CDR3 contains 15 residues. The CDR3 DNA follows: TGTGCCAGCAGCTTGCGTGCGGGACAGGGACAGCCCCAGCATTTT. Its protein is CASSLRAGQGQPQHF.

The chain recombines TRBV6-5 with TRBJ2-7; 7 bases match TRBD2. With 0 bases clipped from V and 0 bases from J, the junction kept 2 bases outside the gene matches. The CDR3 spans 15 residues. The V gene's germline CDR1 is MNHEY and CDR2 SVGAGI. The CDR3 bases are TGTGCCAGCAGTTACTCGCGGGGGTACTCCTACGAGCAGTACTTC. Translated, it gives CASSYSRGYSYEQYF.

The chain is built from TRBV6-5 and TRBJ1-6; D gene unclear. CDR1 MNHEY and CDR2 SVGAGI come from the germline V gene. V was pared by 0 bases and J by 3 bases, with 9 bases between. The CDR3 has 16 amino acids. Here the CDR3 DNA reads TGTGCCAGCAGTTACTCGGGAGGGAGCTATAATTCACCCCTCCACTTT. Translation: CASSYSGGSYNSPLHF.

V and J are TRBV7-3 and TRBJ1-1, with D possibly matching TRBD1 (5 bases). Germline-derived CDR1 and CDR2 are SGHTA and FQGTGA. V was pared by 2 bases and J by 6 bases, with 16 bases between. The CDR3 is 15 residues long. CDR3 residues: CASSLYGTKGAEAFF. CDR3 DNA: TGTGCCAGCAGCTTATATGGAACTAAAGGGGCTGAAGCTTTCTTT.

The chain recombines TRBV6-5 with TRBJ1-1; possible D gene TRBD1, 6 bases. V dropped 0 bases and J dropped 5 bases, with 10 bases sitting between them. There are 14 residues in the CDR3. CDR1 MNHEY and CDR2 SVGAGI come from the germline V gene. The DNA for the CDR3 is TGTGCCAGCAGTTACTCGAGAGGGGGAACTGAAGCTTTCTTT. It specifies CASSYSRGGTEAFF.

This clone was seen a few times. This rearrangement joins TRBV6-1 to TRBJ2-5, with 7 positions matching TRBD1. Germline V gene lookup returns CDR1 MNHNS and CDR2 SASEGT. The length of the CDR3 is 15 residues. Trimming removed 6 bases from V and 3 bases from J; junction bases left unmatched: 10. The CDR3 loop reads CASRTGTAGKETQYF. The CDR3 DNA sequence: TGTGCCAGCAGAACGGGGACAGCAGGAAAAGAGACCCAGTACTTC.

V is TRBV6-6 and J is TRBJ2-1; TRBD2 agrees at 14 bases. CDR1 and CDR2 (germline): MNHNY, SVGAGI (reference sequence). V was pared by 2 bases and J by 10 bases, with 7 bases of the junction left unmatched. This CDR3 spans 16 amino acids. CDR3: CASSYATSGRAWEQFF. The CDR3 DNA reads TGTGCCAGCAGTTACGCGACTAGCGGGAGGGCCTGGGAGCAGTTCTTC.

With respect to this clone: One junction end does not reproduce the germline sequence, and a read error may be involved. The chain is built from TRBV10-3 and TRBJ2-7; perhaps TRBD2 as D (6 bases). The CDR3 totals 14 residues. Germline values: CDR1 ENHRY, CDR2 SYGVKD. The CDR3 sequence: CAIGDTQGGYEQYF. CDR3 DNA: TGTGCCATCGGTGACACCCAGGGAGGCTACGAGCAGTACTTC.

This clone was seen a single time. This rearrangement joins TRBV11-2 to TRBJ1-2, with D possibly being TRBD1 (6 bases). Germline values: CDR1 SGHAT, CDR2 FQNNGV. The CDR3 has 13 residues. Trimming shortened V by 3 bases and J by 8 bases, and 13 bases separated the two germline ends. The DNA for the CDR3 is TGTGCCAGCAGCTTTCCCAGGGGTTTGGGCTACACCTTC. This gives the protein CASSFPRGLGYTF.

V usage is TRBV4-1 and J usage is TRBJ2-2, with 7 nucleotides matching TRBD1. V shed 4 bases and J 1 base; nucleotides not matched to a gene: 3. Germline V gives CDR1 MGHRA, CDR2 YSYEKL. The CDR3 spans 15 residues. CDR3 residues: CASSRTGVNTGELFF. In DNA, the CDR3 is TGCGCCAGCAGCCGAACAGGGGTGAACACCGGGGAGCTGTTTTTT.

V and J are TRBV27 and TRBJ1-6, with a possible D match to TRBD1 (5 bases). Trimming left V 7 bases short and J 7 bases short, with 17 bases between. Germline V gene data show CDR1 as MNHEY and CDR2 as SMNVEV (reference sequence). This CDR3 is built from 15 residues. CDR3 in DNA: TGTGCCAGCACAGGAGGGACGGGAATAAATTCACCCCTCCACTTT. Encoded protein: CASTGGTGINSPLHF.

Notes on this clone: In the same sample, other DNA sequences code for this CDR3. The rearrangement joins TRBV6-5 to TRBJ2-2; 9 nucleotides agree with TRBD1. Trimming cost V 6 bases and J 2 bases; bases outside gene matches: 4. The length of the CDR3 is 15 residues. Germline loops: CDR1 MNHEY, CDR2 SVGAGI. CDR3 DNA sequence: TGTGCCAGCAGACGAACAGGGGGCAACACCGGGGAGCTGTTTTTT. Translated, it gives CASRRTGGNTGELFF.

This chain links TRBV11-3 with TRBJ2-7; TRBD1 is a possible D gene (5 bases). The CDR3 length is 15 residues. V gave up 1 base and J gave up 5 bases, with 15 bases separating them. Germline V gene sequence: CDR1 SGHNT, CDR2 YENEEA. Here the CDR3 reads CASSLGPGNFHEQYF. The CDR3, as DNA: TGTGCCAGCAGCTTAGGGCCAGGGAACTTCCACGAGCAGTACTTC. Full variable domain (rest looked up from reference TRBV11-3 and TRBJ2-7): EAGVVQSPRYKIIEKKQPVAFWCNPISGHNTLYWYLQNLGQGPELLIRYENEEAVDDSQLPKDRFSAERLKGVDSTLKIQPAELGDSAVYLCASSLGPGNFHEQYFGPGTRLTVT.

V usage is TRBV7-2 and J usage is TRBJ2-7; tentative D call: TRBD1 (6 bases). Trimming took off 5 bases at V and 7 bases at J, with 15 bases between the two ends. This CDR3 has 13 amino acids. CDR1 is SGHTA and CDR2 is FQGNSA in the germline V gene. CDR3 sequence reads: CASSPRQAGEQYF. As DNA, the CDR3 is TGTGCCAGCAGCCCCCGACAGGCCGGGGAGCAGTACTTC.

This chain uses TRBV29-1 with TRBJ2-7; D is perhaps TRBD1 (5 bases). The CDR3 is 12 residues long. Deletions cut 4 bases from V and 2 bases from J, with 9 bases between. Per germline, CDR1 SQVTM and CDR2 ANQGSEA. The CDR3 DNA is TGCAGCGTTGCAACAGGAACCTACGAGCAGTACTTC. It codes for CSVATGTYEQYF.

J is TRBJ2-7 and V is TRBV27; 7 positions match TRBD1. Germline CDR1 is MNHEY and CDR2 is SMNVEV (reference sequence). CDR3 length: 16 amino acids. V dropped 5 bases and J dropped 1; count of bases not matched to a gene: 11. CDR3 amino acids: CASSKKQGYLSYEQYF. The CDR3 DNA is TGTGCCAGCAGTAAAAAACAGGGGTATCTTTCCTACGAGCAGTACTTC.

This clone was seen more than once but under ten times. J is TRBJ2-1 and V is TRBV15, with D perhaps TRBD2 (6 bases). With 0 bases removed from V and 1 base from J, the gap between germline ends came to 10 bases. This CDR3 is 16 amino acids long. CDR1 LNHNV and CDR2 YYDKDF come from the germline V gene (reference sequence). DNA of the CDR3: TGTGCCACCAGCAGAGATGGGGCGGGATCCTACAATGAGCAGTTCTTC. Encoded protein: CATSRDGAGSYNEQFF.

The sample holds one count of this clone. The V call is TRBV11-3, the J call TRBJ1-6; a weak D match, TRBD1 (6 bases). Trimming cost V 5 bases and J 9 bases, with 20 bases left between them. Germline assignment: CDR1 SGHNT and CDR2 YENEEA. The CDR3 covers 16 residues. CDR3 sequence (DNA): TGTGCCAGCAGCCCATCTCCGGGACATGGGGGTTCACCCCTCCACTTT. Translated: CASSPSPGHGGSPLHF.

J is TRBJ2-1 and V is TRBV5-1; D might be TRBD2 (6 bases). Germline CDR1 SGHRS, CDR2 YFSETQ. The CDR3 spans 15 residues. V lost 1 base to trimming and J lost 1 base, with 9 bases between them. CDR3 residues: CASSLLAESYNEQFF. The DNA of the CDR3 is TGCGCCAGCAGCTTGTTAGCGGAGTCCTACAATGAGCAGTTCTTC. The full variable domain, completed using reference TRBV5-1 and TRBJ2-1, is KAGVTQTPRYLIKTRGQQVTLSCSPISGHRSVSWYQQTPGQGLQFLFEYFSETQRNKGNFPGRFSGRQFSNSRSEMNVSTLELGDSALYLCASSLLAESYNEQFFGPGTRLTVL.

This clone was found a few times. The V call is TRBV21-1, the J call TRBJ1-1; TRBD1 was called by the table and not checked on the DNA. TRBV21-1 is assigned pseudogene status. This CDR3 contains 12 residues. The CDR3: CASGTGGTEAFF. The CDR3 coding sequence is TGTGCCAGCGGGACAGGGGGCACTGAAGCTTTCTTT.

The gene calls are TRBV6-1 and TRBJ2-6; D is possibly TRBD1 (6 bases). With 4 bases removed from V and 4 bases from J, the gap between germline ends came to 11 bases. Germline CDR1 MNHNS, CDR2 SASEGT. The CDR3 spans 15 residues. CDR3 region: CASSVLGTGANVLTF. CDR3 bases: TGTGCCAGCAGTGTGCTCGGGACAGGGGCCAACGTCCTGACTTTC.

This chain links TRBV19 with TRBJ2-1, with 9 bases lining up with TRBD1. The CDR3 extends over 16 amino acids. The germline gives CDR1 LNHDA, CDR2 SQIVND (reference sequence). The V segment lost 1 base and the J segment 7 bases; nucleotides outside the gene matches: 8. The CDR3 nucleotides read TGTGCCAGTAGTATAGGAGGGACAGGGTGGGAAAATGAGCAGTTCTTC. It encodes CASSIGGTGWENEQFF.

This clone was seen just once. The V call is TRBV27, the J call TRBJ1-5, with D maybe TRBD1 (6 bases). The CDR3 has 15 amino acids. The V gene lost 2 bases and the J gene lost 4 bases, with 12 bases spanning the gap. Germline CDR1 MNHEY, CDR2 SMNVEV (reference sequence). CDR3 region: CASSLNRVRNQPQHF. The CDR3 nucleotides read TGTGCCAGCAGTTTAAACAGGGTTAGGAATCAGCCCCAGCATTTT.